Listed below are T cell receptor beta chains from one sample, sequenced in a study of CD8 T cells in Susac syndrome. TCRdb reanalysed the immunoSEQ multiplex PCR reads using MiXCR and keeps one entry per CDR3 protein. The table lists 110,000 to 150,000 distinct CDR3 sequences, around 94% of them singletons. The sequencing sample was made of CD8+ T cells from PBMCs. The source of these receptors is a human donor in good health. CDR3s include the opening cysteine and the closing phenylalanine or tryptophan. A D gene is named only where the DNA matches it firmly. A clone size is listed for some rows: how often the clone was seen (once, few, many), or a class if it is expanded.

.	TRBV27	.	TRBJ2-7	CASSLSYGLPGYEQYF	TGTGCCAGCAGTTTATCCTATGGCCTCCCCGGCTACGAGCAGTACTTC
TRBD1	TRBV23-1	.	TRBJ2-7	CASSQLIRDRRLGDEQYF	TGCGCCAGCAGTCAACTAATCCGGGACAGACGACTTGGGGACGAGCAGTACTTC
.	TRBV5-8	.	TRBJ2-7	CASSLERDGAYEQYF	TGTGCCAGCAGCTTGGAACGGGACGGAGCCTACGAGCAGTACTTC
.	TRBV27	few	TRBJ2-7	CASSFAQSYEQYF	TGTGCCAGCAGTTTCGCACAGTCCTACGAGCAGTACTTC
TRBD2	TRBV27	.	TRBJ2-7	CASSLGTSVFGEQYF	TGTGCCAGCAGTTTAGGGACTAGCGTTTTCGGCGAGCAGTACTTC
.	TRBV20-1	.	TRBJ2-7	CSARRSYEQYF	TGCAGTGCAAGGAGGTCCTACGAGCAGTACTTC
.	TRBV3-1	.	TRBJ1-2	CASSQVSAGEKSNYGYTF	TGTGCCAGCAGCCAAGTTAGCGCAGGAGAAAAATCTAACTATGGCTACACCTTC
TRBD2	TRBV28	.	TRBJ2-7	CASSLLAGGPSEQYF	TGTGCCAGCAGTTTATTAGCGGGAGGGCCGAGCGAGCAGTACTTC
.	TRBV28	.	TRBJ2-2	CASSFRGIATGELFF	TGTGCCAGCAGTTTCCGGGGTATCGCCACCGGGGAGCTGTTTTTT
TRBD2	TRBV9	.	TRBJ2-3	CASSVDGDYTDTQYF	TGTGCCAGCAGCGTAGACGGGGACTACACAGATACGCAGTATTTT
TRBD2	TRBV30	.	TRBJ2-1	CAWTSGRNEQFF	TGTGCCTGGACTAGCGGGAGAAATGAGCAGTTCTTC
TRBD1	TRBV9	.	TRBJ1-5	CASSETTGTHQPQHF	TGTGCCAGCAGCGAGACGACAGGGACCCATCAGCCCCAGCATTTT
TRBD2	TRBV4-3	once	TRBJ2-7	CASSQDAASGAPLYEQYF	TGCGCCAGCAGCCAAGATGCGGCTAGCGGGGCCCCTCTCTACGAGCAGTACTTC
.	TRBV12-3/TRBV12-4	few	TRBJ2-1	CASRGPYNEQFF	TGTGCCAGCAGGGGTCCCTACAATGAGCAGTTCTTC
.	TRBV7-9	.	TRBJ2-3	CASRRNGSPSTDTQYF	TGTGCCAGCAGGAGAAACGGCAGTCCTAGCACAGATACGCAGTATTTT